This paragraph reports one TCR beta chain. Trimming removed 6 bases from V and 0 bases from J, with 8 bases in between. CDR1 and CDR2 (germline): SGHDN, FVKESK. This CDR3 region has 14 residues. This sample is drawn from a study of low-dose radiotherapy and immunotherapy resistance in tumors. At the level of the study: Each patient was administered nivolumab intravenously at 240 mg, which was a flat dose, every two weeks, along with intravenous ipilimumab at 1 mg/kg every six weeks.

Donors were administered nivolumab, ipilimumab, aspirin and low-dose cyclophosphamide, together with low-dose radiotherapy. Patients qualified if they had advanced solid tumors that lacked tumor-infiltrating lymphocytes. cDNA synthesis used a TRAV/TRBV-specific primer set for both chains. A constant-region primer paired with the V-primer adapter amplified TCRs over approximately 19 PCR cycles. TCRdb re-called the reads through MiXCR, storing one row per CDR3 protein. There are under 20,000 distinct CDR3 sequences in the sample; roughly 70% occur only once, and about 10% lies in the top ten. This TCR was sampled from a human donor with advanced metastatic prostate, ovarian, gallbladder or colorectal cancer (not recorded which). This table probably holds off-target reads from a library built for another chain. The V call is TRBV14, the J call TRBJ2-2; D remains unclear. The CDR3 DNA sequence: TGTGCCAGCAGTAGACACCCGAACACCGGGGAGCTGTTTTTT. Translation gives CASSRHPNTGELFF.